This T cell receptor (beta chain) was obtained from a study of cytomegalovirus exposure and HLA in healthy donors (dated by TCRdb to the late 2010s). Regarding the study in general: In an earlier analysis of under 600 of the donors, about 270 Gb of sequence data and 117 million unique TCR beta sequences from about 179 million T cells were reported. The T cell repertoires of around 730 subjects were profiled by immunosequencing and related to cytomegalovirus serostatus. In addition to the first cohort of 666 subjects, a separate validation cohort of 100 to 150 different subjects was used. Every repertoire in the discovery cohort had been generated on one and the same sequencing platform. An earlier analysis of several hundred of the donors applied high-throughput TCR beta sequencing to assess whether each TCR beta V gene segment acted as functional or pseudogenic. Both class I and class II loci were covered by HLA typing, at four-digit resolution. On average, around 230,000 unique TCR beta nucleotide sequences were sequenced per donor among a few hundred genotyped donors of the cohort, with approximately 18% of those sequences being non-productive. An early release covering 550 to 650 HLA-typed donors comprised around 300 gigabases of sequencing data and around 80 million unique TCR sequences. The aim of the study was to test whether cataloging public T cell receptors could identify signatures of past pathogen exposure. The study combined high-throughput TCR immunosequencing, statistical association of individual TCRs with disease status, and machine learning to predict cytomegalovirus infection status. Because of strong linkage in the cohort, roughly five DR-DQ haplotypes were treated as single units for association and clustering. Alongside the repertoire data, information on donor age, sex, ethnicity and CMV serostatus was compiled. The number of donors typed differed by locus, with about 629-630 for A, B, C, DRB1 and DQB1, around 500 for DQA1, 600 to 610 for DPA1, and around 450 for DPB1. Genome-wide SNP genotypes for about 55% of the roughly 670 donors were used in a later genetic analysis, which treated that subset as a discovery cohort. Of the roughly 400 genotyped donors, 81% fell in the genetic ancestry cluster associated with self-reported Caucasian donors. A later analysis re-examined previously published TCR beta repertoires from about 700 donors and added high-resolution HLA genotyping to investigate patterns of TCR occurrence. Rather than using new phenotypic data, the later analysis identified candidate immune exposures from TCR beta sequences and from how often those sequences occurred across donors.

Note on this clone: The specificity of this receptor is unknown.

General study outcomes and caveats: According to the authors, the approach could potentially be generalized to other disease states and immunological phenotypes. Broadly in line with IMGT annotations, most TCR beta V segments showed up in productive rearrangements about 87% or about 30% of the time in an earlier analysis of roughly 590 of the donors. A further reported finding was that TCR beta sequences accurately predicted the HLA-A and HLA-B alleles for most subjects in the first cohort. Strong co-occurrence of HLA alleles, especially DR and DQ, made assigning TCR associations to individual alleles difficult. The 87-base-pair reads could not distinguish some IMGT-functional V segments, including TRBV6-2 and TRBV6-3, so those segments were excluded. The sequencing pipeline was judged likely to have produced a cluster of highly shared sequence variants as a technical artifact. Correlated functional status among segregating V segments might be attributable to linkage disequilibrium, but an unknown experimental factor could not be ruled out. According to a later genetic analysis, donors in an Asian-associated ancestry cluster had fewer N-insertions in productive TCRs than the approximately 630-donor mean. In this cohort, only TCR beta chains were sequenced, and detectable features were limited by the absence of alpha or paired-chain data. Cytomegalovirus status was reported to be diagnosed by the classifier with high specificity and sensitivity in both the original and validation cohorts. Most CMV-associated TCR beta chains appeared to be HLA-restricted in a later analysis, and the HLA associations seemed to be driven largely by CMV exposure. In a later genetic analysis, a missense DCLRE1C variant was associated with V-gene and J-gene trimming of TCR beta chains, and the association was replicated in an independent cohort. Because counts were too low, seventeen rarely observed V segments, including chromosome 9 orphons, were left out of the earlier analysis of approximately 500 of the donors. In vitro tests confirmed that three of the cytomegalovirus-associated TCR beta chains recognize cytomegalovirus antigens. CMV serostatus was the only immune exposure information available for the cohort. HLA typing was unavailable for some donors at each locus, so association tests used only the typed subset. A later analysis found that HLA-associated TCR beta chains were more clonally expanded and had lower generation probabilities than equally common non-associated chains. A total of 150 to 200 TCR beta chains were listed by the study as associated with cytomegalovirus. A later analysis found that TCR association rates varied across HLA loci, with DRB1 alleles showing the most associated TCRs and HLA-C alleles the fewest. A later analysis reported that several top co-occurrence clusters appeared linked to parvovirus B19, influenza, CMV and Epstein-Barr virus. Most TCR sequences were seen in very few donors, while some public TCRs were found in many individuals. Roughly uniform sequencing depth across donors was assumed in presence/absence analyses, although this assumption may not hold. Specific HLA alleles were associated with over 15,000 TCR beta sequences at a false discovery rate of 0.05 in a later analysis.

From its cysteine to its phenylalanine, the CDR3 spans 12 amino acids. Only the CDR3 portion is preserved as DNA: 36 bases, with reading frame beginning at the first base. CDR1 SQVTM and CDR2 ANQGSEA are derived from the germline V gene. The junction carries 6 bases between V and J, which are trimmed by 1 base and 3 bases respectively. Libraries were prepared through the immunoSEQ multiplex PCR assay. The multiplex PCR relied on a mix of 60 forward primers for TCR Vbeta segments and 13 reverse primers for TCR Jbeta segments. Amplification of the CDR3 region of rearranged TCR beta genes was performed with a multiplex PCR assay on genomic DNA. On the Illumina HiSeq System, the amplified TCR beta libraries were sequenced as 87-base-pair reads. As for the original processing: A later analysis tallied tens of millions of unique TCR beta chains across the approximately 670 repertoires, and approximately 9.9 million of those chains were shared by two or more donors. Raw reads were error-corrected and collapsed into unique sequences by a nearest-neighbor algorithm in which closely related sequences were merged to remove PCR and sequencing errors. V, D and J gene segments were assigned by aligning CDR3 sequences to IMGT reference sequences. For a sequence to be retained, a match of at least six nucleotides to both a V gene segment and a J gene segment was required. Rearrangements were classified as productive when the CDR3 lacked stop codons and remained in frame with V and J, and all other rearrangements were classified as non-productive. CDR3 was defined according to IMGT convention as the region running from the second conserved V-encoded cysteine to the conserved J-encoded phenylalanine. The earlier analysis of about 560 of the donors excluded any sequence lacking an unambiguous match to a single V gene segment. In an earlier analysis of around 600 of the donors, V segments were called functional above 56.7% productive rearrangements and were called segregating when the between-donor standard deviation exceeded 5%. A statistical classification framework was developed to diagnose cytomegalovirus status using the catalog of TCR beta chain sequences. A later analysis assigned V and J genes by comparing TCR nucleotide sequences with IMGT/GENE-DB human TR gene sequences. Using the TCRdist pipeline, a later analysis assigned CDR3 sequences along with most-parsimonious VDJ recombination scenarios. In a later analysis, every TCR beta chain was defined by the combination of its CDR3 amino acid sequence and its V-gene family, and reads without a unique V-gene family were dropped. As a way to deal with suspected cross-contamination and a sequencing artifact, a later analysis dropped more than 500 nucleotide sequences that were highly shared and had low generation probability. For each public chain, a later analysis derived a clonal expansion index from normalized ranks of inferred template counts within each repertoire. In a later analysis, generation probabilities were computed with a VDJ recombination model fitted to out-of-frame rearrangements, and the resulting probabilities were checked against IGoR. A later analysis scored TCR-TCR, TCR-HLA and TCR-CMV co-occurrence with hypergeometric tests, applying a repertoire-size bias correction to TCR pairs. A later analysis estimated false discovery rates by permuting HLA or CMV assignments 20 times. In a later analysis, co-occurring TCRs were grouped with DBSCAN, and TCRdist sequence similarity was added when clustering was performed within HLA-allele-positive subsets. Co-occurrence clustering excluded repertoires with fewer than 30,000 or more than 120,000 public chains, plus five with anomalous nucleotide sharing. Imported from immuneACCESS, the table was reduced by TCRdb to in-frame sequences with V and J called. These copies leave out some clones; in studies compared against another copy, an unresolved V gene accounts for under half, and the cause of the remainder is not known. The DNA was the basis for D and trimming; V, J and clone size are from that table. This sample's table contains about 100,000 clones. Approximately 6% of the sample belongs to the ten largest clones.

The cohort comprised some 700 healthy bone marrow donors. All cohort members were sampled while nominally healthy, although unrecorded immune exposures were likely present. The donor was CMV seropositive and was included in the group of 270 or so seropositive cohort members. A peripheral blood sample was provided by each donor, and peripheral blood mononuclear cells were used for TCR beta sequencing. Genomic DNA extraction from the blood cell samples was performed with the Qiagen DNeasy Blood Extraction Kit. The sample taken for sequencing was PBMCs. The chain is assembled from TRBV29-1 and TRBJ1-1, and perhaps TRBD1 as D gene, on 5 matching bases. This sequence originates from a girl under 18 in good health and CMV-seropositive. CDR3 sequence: CSVEGGDTEAFF. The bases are TGCAGCGTTGAAGGGGGGGACACTGAAGCTTTCTTT.